These 24 T cell receptor beta chains were all obtained from the same sample, sequenced in a study of blood T cell repertoires in COVID-19. The repertoire was sequenced with immunoSEQ multiplex PCR; TCRdb's copy has only in-frame clones and lacks some. The repertoire holds around 100,000 clones, with approximately 90% as singletons. The source material was peripheral blood. These receptors all come from a woman aged 45 to 65 with acute or convalescent COVID-19.

This chain joins TRBV7-2 and TRBJ2-1; D ambiguous. The ends were cut back, 8 bases at V and 0 bases at J, with 8 bases in the middle. The CDR3 spans 13 residues. The V gene's germline CDR1 is SGHTA and CDR2 FQGNSA. The CDR3 sequence is CASLLSSYNEQFF. The DNA of the CDR3 is TGTGCCAGCTTACTGAGCTCCTACAATGAGCAGTTCTTC.

The gene calls are TRBV4-1 and TRBJ2-1; 8 positions match TRBD2. Germline CDR1 and CDR2: MGHRA and YSYEKL. This CDR3 is built from 17 residues. V dropped 0 bases and J dropped 1; count of bases not matched to a gene: 5. CDR3 sequence: CASSQDHGGGSYNEQFF. The CDR3 DNA sequence: TGCGCCAGCAGCCAAGATCACGGCGGGGGGTCCTACAATGAGCAGTTCTTC.

V and J are TRBV5-1 and TRBJ2-3; 8 bases are a match to TRBD2. Germline CDR1 SGHRS, CDR2 YFSETQ. This CDR3 comprises 15 residues. After removal of 4 bases from V and 0 bases from J, the junction contained 4 bases not matched to a gene. This CDR3 is CASSPGLASTDTQYF. Here the CDR3 DNA reads TGCGCCAGCAGCCCCGGACTAGCTAGCACAGATACGCAGTATTTT.

J is TRBJ1-1 and V is TRBV9; weak D call: TRBD1 (6 bases). The CDR3 loop spans 16 amino acids. The V and J ends lost 3 bases and 6 bases respectively, with 21 bases between them. In germline, CDR1 is SGDLS, CDR2 YYNGEE. CDR3 protein: CASSEAGDPVKAEAFF. CDR3 coding DNA: TGTGCCAGCAGCGAAGCAGGGGACCCAGTAAAGGCTGAAGCTTTCTTT.

V usage is TRBV30 and J usage is TRBJ1-5, with 8 bases identical to TRBD1. Germline V gene lookup returns CDR1 GTSNPN and CDR2 SVGIG (reference sequence). Losses at the gene ends were 0 bases for V and 4 bases for J; bases not matched to a gene: 2. This CDR3 comprises 14 residues. The CDR3 spells CAWSVRDRNQPQHF. The CDR3 DNA follows: TGTGCCTGGAGTGTAAGGGACAGGAATCAGCCCCAGCATTTT.

This clone was detected only once. V gene TRBV24-1 combines with J gene TRBJ2-2, with D possibly being TRBD1 (6 bases). CDR3 length: 14 amino acids. Germline-derived CDR1 and CDR2 are KGHDR and SFDVKD. Trimming left V 4 bases short and J 3 bases short, with 8 bases between. CDR3 loop: CATSEGGHTGELFF. CDR3 bases: TGTGCCACCAGTGAAGGGGGTCACACCGGGGAGCTGTTTTTT.

The chain recombines TRBV19 with TRBJ1-1, with 7 bases that match TRBD1. With 4 bases clipped from V and 3 bases from J, the junction kept 2 bases outside the gene matches. Germline CDR1 and CDR2: LNHDA and SQIVND (reference sequence). This CDR3 has 13 residues. CDR3 bases: TGTGCCAGTAGTAGAGGGACAGACACTGAAGCTTTCTTT. Its translation is CASSRGTDTEAFF.

J is TRBJ2-1 and V is TRBV7-8, with D tentatively TRBD2 (6 bases). The CDR3 is 16 amino acids. V was pared by 5 bases and J by 2 bases, with 16 bases between. Germline V gene data show CDR1 as SGHVS and CDR2 as FQNEAQ. CDR3 amino acids: CASSPPEGQTYNEQFF. DNA for the CDR3: TGTGCCAGCAGCCCTCCGGAGGGGCAAACCTACAATGAGCAGTTCTTC.

This rearrangement joins TRBV18 to TRBJ2-7; tentatively, D is TRBD1 (6 bases). Germline V gene data show CDR1 as KGHSH and CDR2 as LQKENI. V was cut by 6 bases and J by 3 bases, with 12 bases left in between. The CDR3 spans 13 residues. CDR3 in DNA: TGTGCCAGCTCCCGGGACATAGGCTACGAGCAGTACTTC. Protein product: CASSRDIGYEQYF.

This chain joins TRBV19 and TRBJ2-7; 7 bases are shared with TRBD1. After removal of 8 bases from V and 0 bases from J, the junction contained 7 bases not matched to a gene. The CDR3 has 14 residues. Germline CDR1 and CDR2: LNHDA and SQIVND (reference sequence). The CDR3 region is CASRDSQSSYEQYF. DNA of the CDR3: TGTGCCAGTCGGGACAGTCAAAGCTCCTACGAGCAGTACTTC.

The rearrangement links TRBV11-3 to TRBJ1-6, with 7 bases lining up with TRBD1. CDR1 is SGHNT, CDR2 YENEEA, per germline. V shed 3 bases and J 6 bases; nucleotides not matched to a gene: 5. CDR3 size: 15 residues. In DNA form, the CDR3 reads TGTGCCAGCAGCTTGGACGGGACAGTTAATTCACCCCTCCACTTT. Its translation is CASSLDGTVNSPLHF.

This clone was detected once. The chain uses TRBV5-1 and TRBJ2-5; D uncertain. Germline V lookup: CDR1 SGHRS, CDR2 YFSETQ. Trimming shortened V by 3 bases and J by 5 bases, and 14 bases separated the two germline ends. The CDR3 loop spans 14 amino acids. CDR3 residues: CASSSYFDRETQYF. As DNA, the CDR3 is TGCGCCAGCAGCTCCTATTTTGATCGCGAGACCCAGTACTTC.

This chain's CDR3 is CASSQVLTSTDTQYF. The CDR3 nucleotides are TGCGCCAGCAGCCAAGTACTTACTAGCACAGATACGCAGTATTTT. V gene TRBV4-1 combines with J gene TRBJ2-3; the D is unclear. Germline CDR1 and CDR2: MGHRA and YSYEKL. The CDR3 loop spans 15 amino acids. The V and J ends lost 1 base and 0 bases respectively, with 8 bases between them.

J is TRBJ2-2 and V is TRBV3-1 (or the pseudogene TRBV3-2); 10 nucleotides align to TRBD2. The CDR3 has 20 amino acids. Looked up from germline, CDR1 is LGHDT and CDR2 is YNNKEL (reference sequence). Trimming removed 0 bases from V and 5 bases from J; junction bases left unmatched: 15. CDR3 in DNA: TGTGCCAGCAGCCAAGACCCCCGACCGGCTAGCGGGAGAAGAACCGGGGAGCTGTTTTTT. This sequence encodes CASSQDPRPASGRRTGELFF.

This sequence joins TRBV6-1 and TRBJ1-1, with D maybe TRBD1 (5 bases). The CDR3 is made up of 15 amino acids. CDR1 and CDR2 from the germline V gene are MNHNS and SASEGT. V lost 1 base and J 3 bases, leaving 12 bases between the germline ends. The CDR3 DNA sequence: TGTGCCAGCAGTGAAGGACCGGGGGAGGACACTGAAGCTTTCTTT. It codes for CASSEGPGEDTEAFF.

The CDR3 here is CASTLMKTLMNTEAFF. The CDR3 region has the DNA TGTGCCAGCACCCTCATGAAAACTCTTATGAACACTGAAGCTTTCTTT. V gene TRBV2 combines with J gene TRBJ1-1; D unclear. Trimming stripped 7 bases from V and 0 bases from J, with 18 bases between. The germline V gene encodes CDR1 SNHLY and CDR2 FYNNEI. The CDR3 totals 16 residues. The full variable domain, rest sourced from reference TRBV2 and TRBJ1-1, is EPEVTQTPSHQVTQMGQEVILRCVPISNHLYFYWYRQILGQKVEFLVSFYNNEISEKSEIFDDQFSVERPDGSNFTLKIRSTKLEDSAMYFCASTLMKTLMNTEAFFGQGTRLTVV.

This clone was recorded a few times. The gene calls are TRBV4-2 and TRBJ1-2, with no clear D. The germline V gene encodes CDR1 LGHNA and CDR2 YNFKEQ. The CDR3 contains 13 residues. The V end was cut by 0 bases, the J end by 7 bases, with 9 bases between. Written as DNA, the CDR3 is TGTGCCAGCAGCCAAGAAGCAGGTGGTGGCTACACCTTC. This translates into CASSQEAGGGYTF.

The rearrangement links TRBV5-1 to TRBJ1-4; 10 positions agree with TRBD1. V gave up 4 bases and J gave up 7 bases; unmatched junction bases: 13. The length of the CDR3 is 17 residues. Germline V gives CDR1 SGHRS, CDR2 YFSETQ. The CDR3 loop is CASSPLPGQGVTEKLFF. The CDR3 DNA follows: TGCGCCAGCAGCCCCCTCCCCGGACAGGGGGTAACTGAAAAACTGTTTTTT.

The genes are TRBV6-6 and TRBJ2-7; no clear D. CDR3 length: 14 amino acids. The germline V gene encodes CDR1 MNHNY and CDR2 SVGAGI (reference sequence). The V and J ends lost 2 bases and 2 bases respectively, with 10 bases between them. CDR3 bases: TGTGCCAGCAGTTACGGTCAGGTTCCCTACGAGCAGTACTTC. This translates into CASSYGQVPYEQYF.

The V call is TRBV9, the J call TRBJ1-4, with a tentative D call TRBD1 (6 bases). There are 15 residues in the CDR3. The V end was cut by 4 bases, the J end by 0 bases, with 10 bases between. Germline values: CDR1 SGDLS, CDR2 YYNGEE. The CDR3 reads CASSPGQSTNEKLFF. CDR3 in DNA: TGTGCCAGCAGCCCCGGACAGTCAACTAATGAAAAACTGTTTTTT.

The chain employs TRBV28 and TRBJ1-1; D is undetermined. Germline V gene sequence: CDR1 MDHEN, CDR2 SYDVKM. CDR3 length: 13 amino acids. V lost 6 bases and J 4 bases, leaving 12 bases between the germline ends. CDR3 sequence (DNA): TGTGCCAGCAGCTTGACGGGAGGCACTGAAGCTTTCTTT. Its translation: CASSLTGGTEAFF.

This CDR3 is CASSPLGQNTEAFF. For the CDR3, the DNA is TGTGCCAGCAGTCCTCTGGGACAGAACACTGAAGCTTTCTTT. V gene TRBV28 combines with J gene TRBJ1-1; D perhaps matches TRBD1 (6 bases). Trimming left V 5 bases short and J 1 base short, with 11 bases between. This CDR3 has 14 amino acids. Per the germline V gene, CDR1 is MDHEN and CDR2 is SYDVKM. Using reference TRBV28 and TRBJ1-1 for the parts outside the CDR3, the full variable domain is DVKVTQSSRYLVKRTGEKVFLECVQDMDHENMFWYRQDPGLGLRLIYFSYDVKMKEKGDIPEGYSVSREKKERFSLILESASTNQTSMYLCASSPLGQNTEAFFGQGTRLTVV.

The chain's CDR3 is CATSDHSNEKLFF. The CDR3 DNA sequence: TGTGCCACCAGTGATCATAGTAATGAAAAACTGTTTTTT. The chain recombines TRBV24-1 with TRBJ1-4; D remains unclear. Per the germline V gene, CDR1 is KGHDR and CDR2 is SFDVKD. Trimming stripped 3 bases from V and 4 bases from J, with 5 bases between. The CDR3 is 13 residues long.

This chain links TRBV11-2 with TRBJ1-1, with D unresolved. There are 13 residues in the CDR3. Trimming pared 7 bases from V and 3 bases from J, leaving 12 bases between. Germline assignment: CDR1 SGHAT and CDR2 FQNNGV. CDR3 residues: CASTLLGDTEAFF. DNA for the CDR3: TGTGCCAGCACCCTACTGGGAGACACTGAAGCTTTCTTT.